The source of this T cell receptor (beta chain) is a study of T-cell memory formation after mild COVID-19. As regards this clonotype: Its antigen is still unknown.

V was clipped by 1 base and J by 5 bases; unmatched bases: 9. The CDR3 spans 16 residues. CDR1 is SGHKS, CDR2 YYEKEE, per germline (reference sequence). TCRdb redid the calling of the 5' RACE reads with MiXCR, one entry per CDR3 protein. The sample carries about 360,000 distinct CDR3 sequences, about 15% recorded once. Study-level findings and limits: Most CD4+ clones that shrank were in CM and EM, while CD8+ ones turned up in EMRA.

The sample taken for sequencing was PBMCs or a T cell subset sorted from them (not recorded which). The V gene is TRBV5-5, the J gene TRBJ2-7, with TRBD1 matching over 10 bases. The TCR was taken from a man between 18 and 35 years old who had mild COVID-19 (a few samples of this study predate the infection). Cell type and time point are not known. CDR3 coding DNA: TGTGCCAGCAGCTTGACAGGCCGACAGGGGGCCCACGAGCAGTACTTC. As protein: CASSLTGRQGAHEQYF.